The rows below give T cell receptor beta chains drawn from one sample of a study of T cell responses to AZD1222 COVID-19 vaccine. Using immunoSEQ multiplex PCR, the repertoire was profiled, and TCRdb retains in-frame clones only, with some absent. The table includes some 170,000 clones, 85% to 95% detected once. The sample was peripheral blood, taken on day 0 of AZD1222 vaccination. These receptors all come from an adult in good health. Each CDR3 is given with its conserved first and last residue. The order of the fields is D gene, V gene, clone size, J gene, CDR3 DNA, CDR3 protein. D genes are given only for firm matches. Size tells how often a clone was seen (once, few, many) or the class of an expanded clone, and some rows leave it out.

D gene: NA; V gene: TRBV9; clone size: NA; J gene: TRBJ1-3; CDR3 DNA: TGTGCCAGCAGCACCCAGGGCCTTCGGGGAAACACCATATATTTT; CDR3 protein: CASSTQGLRGNTIYF
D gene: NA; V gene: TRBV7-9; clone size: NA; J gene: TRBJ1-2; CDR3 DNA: TGTGCCAGCAGCTCCACAGGGTTATGGGATGGCTACACCTTC; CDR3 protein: CASSSTGLWDGYTF
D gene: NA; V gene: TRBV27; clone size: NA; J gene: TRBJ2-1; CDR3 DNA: TGTGCCAGCATAACAGGGAACAATGAGCAGTTCTTC; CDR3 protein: CASITGNNEQFF
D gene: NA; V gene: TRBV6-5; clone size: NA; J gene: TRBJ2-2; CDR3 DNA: TGTGCCAGCAGTTACTCTCCGGGAAGGGGGGAGCTGTTTTTT; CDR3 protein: CASSYSPGRGELFF
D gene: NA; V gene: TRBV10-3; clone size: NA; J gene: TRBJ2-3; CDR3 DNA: TGTGCCACCCAGGCCGGGACTTTTCCCACAGATACGCAGTATTTT; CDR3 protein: CATQAGTFPTDTQYF
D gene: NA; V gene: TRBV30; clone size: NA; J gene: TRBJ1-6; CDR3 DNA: TGTGCCTGGAGTGTTCAAGGGAGGTTCTCACCCCTCCACTTT; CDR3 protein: CAWSVQGRFSPLHF
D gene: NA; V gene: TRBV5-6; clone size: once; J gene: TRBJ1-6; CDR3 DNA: TGTGCCAGCAGTCGGGCAGGGAGCTCCTATAATTCACCCCTCCACTTT; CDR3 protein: CASSRAGSSYNSPLHF
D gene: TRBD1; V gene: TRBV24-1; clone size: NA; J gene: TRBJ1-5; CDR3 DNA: TGTGCCACCAGTGATTTATTCGGACAGGGAGGCTTATTCGATCAGCCCCAGCATTTT; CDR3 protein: CATSDLFGQGGLFDQPQHF
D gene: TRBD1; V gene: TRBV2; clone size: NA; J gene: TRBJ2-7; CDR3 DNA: TGTGCCAGCAGTGAACCGGGACAGGGGGCGTCGTACGAGCAGTACTTC; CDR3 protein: CASSEPGQGASYEQYF
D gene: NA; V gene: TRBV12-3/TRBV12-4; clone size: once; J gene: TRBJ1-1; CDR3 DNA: TGTGCCAGCAGTTTACGTCCGGCAGGGGAAGCTTTCTTT; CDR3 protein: CASSLRPAGEAFF
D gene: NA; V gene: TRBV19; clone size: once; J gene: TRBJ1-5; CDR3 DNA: TGTGCCAGTAGTATAAATTCGGGGTTAGGGAGCAATCAGCCCCAGCATTTT; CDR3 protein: CASSINSGLGSNQPQHF
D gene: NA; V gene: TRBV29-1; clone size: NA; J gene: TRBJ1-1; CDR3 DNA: TGCAGCGTTCACTTATGGGAGACTGAAGCTTTCTTT; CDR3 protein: CSVHLWETEAFF
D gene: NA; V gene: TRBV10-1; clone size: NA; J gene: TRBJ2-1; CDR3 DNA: TGCGCCAGCAGCCCTAGCGTCGGTTCCTACAATGAGCAGTTCTTC; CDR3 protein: CASSPSVGSYNEQFF
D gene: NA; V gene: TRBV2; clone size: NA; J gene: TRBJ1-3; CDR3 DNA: TGTGCCAGCAGTAACAGGGTTGGAAACACCATATATTTT; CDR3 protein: CASSNRVGNTIYF
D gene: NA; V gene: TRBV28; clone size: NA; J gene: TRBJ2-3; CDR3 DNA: TGTGCCAGCAGTTTAATGCAACTCACAGATACGCAGTATTTT; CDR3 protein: CASSLMQLTDTQYF
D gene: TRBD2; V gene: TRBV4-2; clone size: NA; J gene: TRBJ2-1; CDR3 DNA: TGTGCCAGCAGCCCTGTTTGGGAGGGCCCCTACAATGAGCAGTTCTTC; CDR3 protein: CASSPVWEGPYNEQFF
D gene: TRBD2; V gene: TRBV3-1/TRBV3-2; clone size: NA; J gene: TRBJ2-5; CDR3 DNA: TGTGCCAGCAGCCAGGTCCTAGCGGGAGCAGAGACCCAGTACTTC; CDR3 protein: CASSQVLAGAETQYF
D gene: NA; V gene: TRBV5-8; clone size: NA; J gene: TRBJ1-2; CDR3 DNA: TGTGCCAGCAGCAGGGATAGGGCCGAGGGCGGCTACACCTTC; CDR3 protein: CASSRDRAEGGYTF
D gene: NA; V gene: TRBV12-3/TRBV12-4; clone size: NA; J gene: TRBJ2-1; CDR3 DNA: TGTGCCAGCAGTTTCGGGGGCAATGAGCAGTTCTTC; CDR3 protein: CASSFGGNEQFF
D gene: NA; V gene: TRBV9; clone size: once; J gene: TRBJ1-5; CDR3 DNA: TGTGCCAGCAGCGTAGGAGGGCAGGGTCAGCCCCAGCATTTT; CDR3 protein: CASSVGGQGQPQHF
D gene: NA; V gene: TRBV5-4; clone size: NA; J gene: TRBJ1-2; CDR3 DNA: TGTGCCAGCAGCTTGGTCGGGGGGGACGGCTACACCTTC; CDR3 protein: CASSLVGGDGYTF
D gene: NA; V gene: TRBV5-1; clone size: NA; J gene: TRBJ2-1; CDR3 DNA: TGCGCCAGCAGCCCTGACAGTTTATCCTACAATGAGCAGTTCTTC; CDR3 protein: CASSPDSLSYNEQFF
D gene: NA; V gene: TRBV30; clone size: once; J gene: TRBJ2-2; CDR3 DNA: TGTGCCTGGAGTGGGGGTGCGGAGCTGTTTTTT; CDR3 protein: CAWSGGAELFF
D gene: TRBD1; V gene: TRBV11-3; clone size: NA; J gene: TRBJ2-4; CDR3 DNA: TGTGCCAGCAGCTTAGAGGGGAGACAGGGGACAGCCAAAAACATTCAGTACTTC; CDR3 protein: CASSLEGRQGTAKNIQYF
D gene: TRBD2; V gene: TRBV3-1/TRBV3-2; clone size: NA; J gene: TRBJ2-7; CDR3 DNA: TGTGCCAGCAGCCAAGAATTAACTAGCGGGTACTACGAGCAGTACTTC; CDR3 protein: CASSQELTSGYYEQYF
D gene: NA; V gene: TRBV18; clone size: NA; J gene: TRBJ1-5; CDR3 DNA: TGTGCCAGCTCACCAATACAGGGAGCTCAGCCCCAGCATTTT; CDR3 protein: CASSPIQGAQPQHF
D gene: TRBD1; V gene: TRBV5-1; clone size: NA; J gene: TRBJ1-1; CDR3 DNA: TGCGCCAGCAGCCTCGTTCAAGGGGGCTGGACTGAAGCTTTCTTT; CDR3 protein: CASSLVQGGWTEAFF